One and the same sample provided the 15 T cell receptor beta chains below, sequenced in a study of beta chain features in type 1 diabetes. Their recognized antigens are unknown. Study-level results: In all four CD4+ subsets, TCRB CDR3 length was significantly, moderately reduced in type 1 diabetes.

Expressed TCRB transcripts were sequenced, since all the RNA that had been isolated was reverse transcribed. The protocol was immunoSEQ multiplex PCR, while the TCRdb copy is restricted to in-frame clones and leaves out a portion. The sample has 200,000 to 300,000 clones, 20% seen once. The specimen was naive CD4+ T cells from blood. These receptor sequences come from a woman aged 40-49 years with type 1 diabetes.

This clone was seen a few times. The gene calls are TRBV28 and TRBJ2-5, with D possibly being TRBD2 (6 bases). V lost 4 bases to trimming and J lost 4 bases, with 16 bases between them. This CDR3 spans 15 amino acids. Germline-derived CDR1 and CDR2 are MDHEN and SYDVKM. The CDR3 coding sequence is TGTGCCAGCAGTTCTGGGACTCTAGGGAGAGAGACCCAGTACTTC. It specifies CASSSGTLGRETQYF.

J is TRBJ1-2 and V is TRBV5-1; D is undetermined. There are 14 residues in the CDR3. From germline, CDR1 is SGHRS and CDR2 YFSETQ. The V end was cut by 0 bases, the J end by 1 base, with 7 bases between. This CDR3 reads CASSLGQVNYGYTF. In nucleotides, the CDR3 is TGCGCCAGCAGCTTGGGCCAGGTTAACTATGGCTACACCTTC. The complete variable domain, with remaining parts taken from reference TRBV5-1 and TRBJ1-2, reads KAGVTQTPRYLIKTRGQQVTLSCSPISGHRSVSWYQQTPGQGLQFLFEYFSETQRNKGNFPGRFSGRQFSNSRSEMNVSTLELGDSALYLCASSLGQVNYGYTFGSGTRLTVV.

This clone was seen a few times. The chain links TRBV27 to TRBJ1-6; possibly TRBD1 for D (6 bases). The germline gives CDR1 MNHEY, CDR2 SMNVEV (reference sequence). Deletions cut 4 bases from V and 7 bases from J, with 8 bases between. The CDR3 has 13 residues. The CDR3 nucleotides are TGTGCCAGCAGTTACAGGGTAAATTCACCCCTCCACTTT. It encodes CASSYRVNSPLHF.

This clone turned up a few times. This chain uses TRBV9 with TRBJ2-3; TRBD1 agrees at 9 bases. CDR1 SGDLS and CDR2 YYNGEE come from the germline V gene. The CDR3 has 15 amino acids. V shed 3 bases and J 3 bases; nucleotides not matched to a gene: 5. CDR3 amino acids: CASSDRTGVTDTQYF. As DNA, the CDR3 is TGTGCCAGCAGCGACCGGACAGGGGTTACAGATACGCAGTATTTT.

This clone has only a few counts. The V and J genes are TRBV7-9 and TRBJ2-3; maybe TRBD1 (7 bases). The germline V gene has CDR1 SEHNR and CDR2 FQNEAQ (reference sequence). Trimming stripped 4 bases from V and 4 bases from J, with 21 bases between. The CDR3 is 17 amino acids. CDR3 nucleotide sequence: TGTGCCAGCAGCTCCTGGGGCCCTACAGGGGAGGCAGATACGCAGTATTTT. The encoded protein is CASSSWGPTGEADTQYF.

The chain combines TRBV7-3 with TRBJ1-2; D might be TRBD1 (6 bases). CDR1 is SGHTA and CDR2 is FQGTGA in the germline V gene. Trimming removed 1 base at V and 8 bases at J, with 11 bases between. CDR3 length: 13 amino acids. The DNA for the CDR3 is TGTGCCAGCAGCTTAATGGGACATCTCGGCTACACCTTC. As protein: CASSLMGHLGYTF.

The rearrangement links TRBV30 to TRBJ2-1; 15 bases fit TRBD2. CDR1 and CDR2 (germline): GTSNPN, SVGIG (reference sequence). After removal of 3 bases from V and 4 bases from J, the junction contained 4 bases not matched to a gene. There are 16 residues in the CDR3. Here the CDR3 DNA reads TGTGCCTGGAGGGGACTAGCGGGAGGCGCTTACAATGAGCAGTTCTTC. Amino acid sequence: CAWRGLAGGAYNEQFF.

The chain is built from TRBV4-3 and TRBJ1-4; TRBD1 matches 12 bases. The ends lost 4 bases at V and 7 bases at J; junction bases unmatched: 1. The CDR3 is made up of 14 amino acids. In germline, CDR1 is LGHNA, CDR2 YSLEER. The CDR3 region is CASSPGQGAEKLFF. CDR3 DNA sequence: TGCGCCAGCAGCCCGGGACAGGGGGCTGAAAAACTGTTTTTT.

This clone was picked up a small number of times. The chain has TRBV6-6 and TRBJ2-3; tentatively, D is TRBD1 (5 bases). The germline V gene has CDR1 MNHNY and CDR2 SVGAGI (reference sequence). V shed 5 bases and J shed 6 bases, with 15 bases lying between them. The CDR3 has 14 amino acids. In DNA form, the CDR3 reads TGTGCCAGCAGTCCTTGGGGCGGTAGCGATACGCAGTATTTT. It is translated as CASSPWGGSDTQYF.

The chain links TRBV4-1 to TRBJ1-4, with D perhaps matching TRBD1 (6 bases). With 3 bases removed from V and 3 bases from J, the gap between germline ends came to 11 bases. Germline V gives CDR1 MGHRA, CDR2 YSYEKL. The CDR3 extends over 15 amino acids. The CDR3 nucleotides read TGCGCCAGCAGCCAGGGAGACAGGCCTAATGAAAAACTGTTTTTT. Protein sequence: CASSQGDRPNEKLFF.

The chain combines TRBV27 with TRBJ2-7; the match to TRBD1 covers 10 bases. This CDR3 contains 17 residues. Germline V CDR1 and CDR2: MNHEY, SMNVEV (reference sequence). V dropped 4 bases and J dropped 1; count of bases not matched to a gene: 10. The CDR3 region is CASSSLGQGSNSYEQYF. CDR3 coding DNA: TGTGCCAGCAGTTCCTTGGGACAGGGGTCGAATTCCTACGAGCAGTACTTC.

V gene TRBV19 combines with J gene TRBJ1-4; 9 nucleotides agree with TRBD1. V trimming: 6 bases; J trimming: 5 bases; junction bases outside the gene matches: 4. The CDR3 has 14 amino acids. Germline CDR1 is LNHDA and CDR2 is SQIVND (reference sequence). The CDR3 nucleotides are TGTGCCAGTAGCCACAGGGGGCAGAATGAAAAACTGTTTTTT. Protein product: CASSHRGQNEKLFF.

This chain uses TRBV10-3 with TRBJ2-5; possibly TRBD2 for D (6 bases). Trimming pared 10 bases from V and 4 bases from J, leaving 16 bases between. From germline, CDR1 is ENHRY and CDR2 SYGVKD. This CDR3 has 13 amino acids. In DNA form, the CDR3 reads TGTGCCAGCGGGGAAACGGACACAGAGACCCAGTACTTC. It yields the protein CASGETDTETQYF.

A word on this clone: Other nucleotide sequences in the sample specify the same CDR3. This sequence joins TRBV9 and TRBJ1-1, with a weak D call TRBD1 (5 bases). Germline V lookup: CDR1 SGDLS, CDR2 YYNGEE. Trimming took 4 bases from V and 1 from J, leaving 11 bases between them. The CDR3 is 14 amino acids. This CDR3 is CASSPGSANTEAFF. For the CDR3, the DNA is TGTGCCAGCAGCCCAGGGTCGGCGAACACTGAAGCTTTCTTT.

The rearrangement joins TRBV29-1 to TRBJ2-7, with 9 nucleotides matching TRBD1. This CDR3 spans 14 amino acids. V was clipped by 6 bases and J by 5 bases; unmatched bases: 11. Germline V lookup: CDR1 SQVTM, CDR2 ANQGSEA. CDR3 amino acids: CSVQRGTGFDEQYF. Here the CDR3 DNA reads TGCAGCGTACAGCGCGGGACAGGGTTCGACGAGCAGTACTTC.